The 23 T cell receptor beta chains below come from one sample, sequenced in a study of blood T cells in healthy people across ages. Combining a sample-barcoded 5' primer with a J-beta primer mix, a second PCR ran for 7 to 11 cycles. TCRdb recomputed calls from the 5' RACE reads with MiXCR, one row per CDR3 protein. This repertoire shows some 700,000 distinct CDR3 sequences, roughly 41% found once; its top ten account for roughly 20%. Sequenced material: blood. The receptors come from an older woman in good health.

Concerning this clonotype: Possible read error: a much larger clone is one base away. The V and J genes are TRBV12-3 or TRBV12-4 and TRBJ1-2; D is ambiguous. The CDR3 covers 12 residues. Deletions cut 6 bases from V and 0 bases from J, with 5 bases between. The CDR3 here is CASSPTNYGYTF. The CDR3 DNA sequence: TGTGCCAGCAGCCCGACTAACTATGGCTACACCTTC.

The chain couples TRBV27 to TRBJ2-3; D is unresolved. Trimming took off 5 bases at V and 7 bases at J, with 10 bases between the two ends. The CDR3 totals 12 residues. Germline CDR1 reads MNHEY; CDR2 reads SMNVEV (reference sequence). In nucleotides, the CDR3 is TGTGCCAGCAGTGCGTCCTACTATACGCAGTATTTT. It translates to CASSASYYTQYF.

This clonotype was picked up a small number of times. The DNA for the CDR3 is TGTGCCACCGGGAGCGGACACAATGAGCAGTTCTTC. This gives the protein CATGSGHNEQFF. This chain links TRBV12-3 or TRBV12-4 with TRBJ2-1; a possible D gene is TRBD2 (6 bases). With 10 bases removed from V and 5 bases from J, the gap between germline ends came to 12 bases. There are 12 residues in the CDR3.

The genes are TRBV7-2 and TRBJ2-1; perhaps D is TRBD1 or TRBD2 (6 bases each). The V end was cut by 7 bases, the J end by 0 bases, with 13 bases between. CDR3 length equals 15 residues. CDR1 and CDR2 (germline): SGHTA, FQGNSA. CDR3 in amino acids: CASTKGGPSYNEQFF. The CDR3, as DNA: TGTGCCAGCACCAAAGGGGGGCCCTCCTACAATGAGCAGTTCTTC.

V usage is TRBV6-2 or TRBV6-3 and J usage is TRBJ2-7; 10 nucleotides line up with TRBD1. Germline V lookup: CDR1 MNHEY, CDR2 SVGEGT. CDR3 length equals 14 residues. The junction had 8 bases not matched to a gene; V was cut back by 6 bases and J by 6 bases. In nucleotides, the CDR3 is TGTGCCAGCAGGCCGGGACAGGGGCCTATCGAGCAGTACTTC. Encoded protein: CASRPGQGPIEQYF.

This clonotype was seen a few times. This chain connects TRBV28 to TRBJ1-5; a possible D gene is TRBD1 (6 bases). Trimming shortened V by 7 bases and J by 7 bases, and 11 bases separated the two germline ends. Germline loops: CDR1 MDHEN, CDR2 SYDVKM. The CDR3 is 12 residues long. DNA of the CDR3: TGTGCCAGCACAACAGGGCCCCAGCCCCAGCATTTT. It codes for CASTTGPQPQHF.

CDR3: CASSYLAGGLNRYAYF. CDR3 bases: TGTGCCAGCAGCTACCTAGCGGGAGGGTTAAACAGATACGCGTATTTT. The chain is built from TRBV11-2 and TRBJ2-3; 12 bases match TRBD2. The ends lost 4 bases at V and 14 bases at J; junction bases unmatched: 16. This CDR3 has 16 residues. Germline V gene sequence: CDR1 SGHAT, CDR2 FQNNGV.

This clonotype was picked up a small number of times. The rearrangement links TRBV10-3 to TRBJ1-2; 7 bases are a match to TRBD1. The junction had 7 bases not matched to a gene; V was cut back by 10 bases and J by 5 bases. Germline V gives CDR1 ENHRY, CDR2 SYGVKD. The CDR3 length is 12 residues. The DNA for the CDR3 is TGTGCCACAGACCCAGGGGGTTATGGCTACACCTTC. Protein product: CATDPGGYGYTF.

V usage is TRBV27 and J usage is TRBJ2-5; TRBD2 matches at 12 bases. The germline V gene encodes CDR1 MNHEY and CDR2 SMNVEV (reference sequence). This CDR3 contains 16 residues. Trimming took 2 bases from V and 11 from J; bases not matched to a gene: 12. This chain's CDR3 is CASSLTGLAGRNEQYF. In DNA form, the CDR3 reads TGTGCCAGCAGTTTAACCGGACTAGCGGGAAGGAATGAGCAGTACTTC.

This clonotype has a count of ten or more. This chain connects TRBV7-6 to TRBJ2-7; 7 bases are shared with TRBD1. Trimming removed 3 bases from V and 4 bases from J; junction bases left unmatched: 3. Germline loops: CDR1 SGHVS, CDR2 FNYEAQ. The CDR3 contains 13 residues. CDR3: CASSLGQLYEQYF. In nucleotides, the CDR3 is TGTGCCAGCAGCTTGGGACAGCTATACGAGCAGTACTTC.

The genes are TRBV3-1 and TRBJ1-5; D perhaps matches TRBD1 (5 bases). Trimming cost V 0 bases and J 6 bases, with 6 bases left between them. Germline CDR1 LGHDT, CDR2 YNNKEL (reference sequence). This CDR3 comprises 13 residues. The CDR3 nucleotides read TGTGCCAGCAGCCAAGAAGGGGTTCAGCCCCAGCATTTT. Amino acid sequence: CASSQEGVQPQHF.

This clonotype has only a few counts. J is TRBJ1-5 and V is TRBV28; no definite D call. Germline CDR1 is MDHEN and CDR2 is SYDVKM. Trimming shortened V by 3 bases and J by 0 bases, and 9 bases separated the two germline ends. This CDR3 is built from 15 residues. The chain's CDR3 is CASSLTAYSNQPQHF. For the CDR3, the DNA is TGTGCCAGCAGTTTGACGGCTTATAGCAATCAGCCCCAGCATTTT.

This clonotype occurred a few times. V gene TRBV10-3 combines with J gene TRBJ1-1, with D perhaps matching TRBD1 (5 bases). The CDR3 loop spans 15 amino acids. Germline CDR1 reads ENHRY; CDR2 reads SYGVKD. Trimming removed 4 bases from V and 2 bases from J, with 14 bases in between. CDR3 sequence reads: CAISAAGEKNTEAFF. Here the CDR3 DNA reads TGTGCCATCAGTGCGGCGGGGGAGAAAAACACTGAAGCTTTCTTT.

The V gene is TRBV10-3, the J gene TRBJ1-6, with TRBD1 matching 7 bases. Germline assignment: CDR1 ENHRY and CDR2 SYGVKD. V trimming: 3 bases; J trimming: 6 bases; junction bases outside the gene matches: 11. The CDR3 loop spans 17 amino acids. CDR3 DNA sequence: TGTGCCATCAGTGAATTAGGCCCGGGACAGACTAATTCACCCCTCCACTTT. Amino acid sequence: CAISELGPGQTNSPLHF.

The V gene is TRBV7-2, the J gene TRBJ2-4; D not resolved. Germline V lookup: CDR1 SGHTA, CDR2 FQGNSA. This CDR3 spans 11 amino acids. Deletions cut 0 bases from V and 13 bases from J, with 7 bases between. The CDR3 bases are TGTGCCAGCAGCTTAGCAGCATACCAGTACTTC. Its translation is CASSLAAYQYF.

In DNA, the CDR3 is TGTGCCAGCAGCCCCTCCCGGCGCCCGGGACGATACGAGCAGTACTTC. Amino acids: CASSPSRRPGRYEQYF. J is TRBJ2-5 and V is TRBV7-9, with D possibly called TRBD1 or TRBD2 (5 bases each). The J call may be faulty, since TRBJ2-7 better matches the DNA end. The germline gives CDR1 SEHNR, CDR2 FQNEAQ (reference sequence). This CDR3 has 16 amino acids.

This chain joins TRBV6-5 and TRBJ1-2; D may be TRBD1 (6 bases). V lost 6 bases and J lost 5, with 10 bases in between. Germline V gives CDR1 MNHEY, CDR2 SVGAGI. The length of the CDR3 is 12 residues. The CDR3 DNA reads TGTGCCAGCAGCAACAGGGTTTATGGCTACACCTTC. This sequence encodes CASSNRVYGYTF.

The CDR3 bases are TGTGCCAGCAGTTACACAGGGAATCCAGAGACCCAGTACTTC. Protein product: CASSYTGNPETQYF. The chain is built from TRBV5-4 and TRBJ2-5; weak D call: TRBD1 (6 bases). Trimming removed 5 bases at V and 4 bases at J, with 15 bases between. Germline V lookup: CDR1 SGHNT, CDR2 YYREEE (reference sequence). The CDR3 is made up of 14 amino acids.

In its sample, this clonotype was seen many times. CDR3 DNA: TGTGCCAGCAGTTATACAGCGGGGGCGCCGGGGTCACCCCTCCACTTT. Protein product: CASSYTAGAPGSPLHF. The chain has TRBV27 and TRBJ1-6, with D perhaps TRBD1 (6 bases). V was clipped by 4 bases and J by 10 bases, with 20 bases between them. Germline V gives CDR1 MNHEY, CDR2 SMNVEV (reference sequence). The CDR3 consists of 16 residues.

The chain is built from TRBV7-9 and TRBJ2-1; 9 nucleotides match TRBD1. V gave up 2 bases and J gave up 8 bases; unmatched junction bases: 7. The CDR3 loop spans 15 amino acids. The germline V gene encodes CDR1 SEHNR and CDR2 FQNEAQ (reference sequence). The CDR3 protein is CASSLRTGEEHEQFF. CDR3 bases: TGTGCCAGCAGCTTAAGGACAGGGGAGGAACATGAGCAGTTCTTC.

The V and J genes are TRBV9 and TRBJ1-2; no definite D call. The V gene's germline CDR1 is SGDLS and CDR2 YYNGEE. V was trimmed by 4 bases and J by 4 bases, leaving 14 bases between them. The length of the CDR3 is 14 residues. In nucleotides, the CDR3 is TGTGCCAGCAGCCCGGGGAGGCAAAGCTATGGCTACACCTTC. Translated: CASSPGRQSYGYTF.

The chain joins TRBV6-2 or TRBV6-3 to TRBJ2-1, with TRBD2 identical over 13 bases. The V segment lost 2 bases and the J segment 4 bases; nucleotides outside the gene matches: 8. Germline V lookup: CDR1 MNHEY, CDR2 SVGEGT. The CDR3 totals 18 residues. For the CDR3, the DNA is TGTGCCAGCAGTTACATGCCCGGGACTAGCGGGACTTACAATGAGCAGTTCTTC. Translated: CASSYMPGTSGTYNEQFF.

This clonotype was counted a few times. The rearrangement links TRBV2 to TRBJ2-5, with 9 bases fitting TRBD1. Germline lookup yields CDR1 SNHLY and CDR2 FYNNEI. This CDR3 comprises 16 residues. J was trimmed by 5 bases and V by 0 bases; bases with no gene match: 7. The CDR3 reads CASSEAQGQGIETQYF. DNA for the CDR3: TGTGCCAGCAGTGAAGCGCAAGGACAGGGGATCGAGACCCAGTACTTC.